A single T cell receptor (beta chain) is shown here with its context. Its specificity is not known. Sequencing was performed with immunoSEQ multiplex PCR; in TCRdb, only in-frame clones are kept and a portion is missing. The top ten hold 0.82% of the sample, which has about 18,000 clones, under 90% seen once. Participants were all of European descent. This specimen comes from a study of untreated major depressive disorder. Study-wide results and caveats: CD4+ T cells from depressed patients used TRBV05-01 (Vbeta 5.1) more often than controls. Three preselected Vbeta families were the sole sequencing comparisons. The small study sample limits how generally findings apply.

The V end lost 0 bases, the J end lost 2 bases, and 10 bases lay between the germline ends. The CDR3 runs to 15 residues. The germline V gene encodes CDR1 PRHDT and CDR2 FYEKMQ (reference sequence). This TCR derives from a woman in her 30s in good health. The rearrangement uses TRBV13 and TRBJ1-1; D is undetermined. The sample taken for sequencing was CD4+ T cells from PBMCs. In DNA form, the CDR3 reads TGTGCCAGCAGCTTAGGCAAGGCACCCAACACTGAAGCTTTCTTT. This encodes CASSLGKAPNTEAFF.